This T cell receptor (beta chain) was found in a study of T cell responses to AZD1222 COVID-19 vaccine. Points from the study as a whole: Spike-spanning, vaccine-associated CD4 TCRs were dominant at 160-218 and 743-854. Donors were chiefly white British, with a greater number of females, and clonal diversity was perhaps underestimated.

Profiling relied on immunoSEQ multiplex PCR, and the TCRdb table lists in-frame clones only, not all of them. The sample records 180,000 or so clones, 88% being singletons. Remarks on this clone: The target antigen is unknown.

CDR3 length: 13 amino acids. CDR1 is GTSNPN and CDR2 is SVGIG in the germline V gene (reference sequence). The V segment lost 3 bases and the J segment 8 bases; nucleotides outside the gene matches: 1. V and J are TRBV30 and TRBJ1-6; 10 nucleotides align to TRBD1. Sequencing used peripheral blood, obtained on day 0 of AZD1222 vaccination. This clonotype originated in an adult in good health. The CDR3: CAWRTGGDSPLHF. As DNA, the CDR3 is TGTGCCTGGAGGACAGGGGGCGATTCACCCCTCCACTTT.